Listed below are T cell receptor beta chains from one sample, sequenced in a study of T cell responses to AZD1222 COVID-19 vaccine. Sequencing used immunoSEQ multiplex PCR; TCRdb keeps in-frame clones, though not all of them. Of over 110,000 clones in the sample, approximately 94% are singletons; the top ten hold 4% to 5.5%. The material was peripheral blood, obtained on day 0 of AZD1222 vaccination. These TCRs come from an adult in good health. Both conserved end residues are part of each CDR3. Each record gives: V gene, D gene, J gene, clone size, CDR3 length, CDR3 DNA, CDR3 protein. D genes are given only for firm matches. Some rows have no size entry. The others give once, few or many, or a class for an expanded clone.

>TRBV5-1|-|TRBJ1-1|-|15
TGCGCCAGCAGCCCGGGGGGACCGATGAACACTGAAGCTTTCTTT
CASSPGGPMNTEAFF
>TRBV11-1|-|TRBJ2-1|-|15
TGTGCCAGCAGCTTTTTGGACAGCCCGGACAATGAGCAGTTCTTC
CASSFLDSPDNEQFF
>TRBV7-8|-|TRBJ1-2|-|13
TGTGCCAGCAGCTTACTTCGGGGTCCCGGCTACACCTTC
CASSLLRGPGYTF
>TRBV30|-|TRBJ1-1|-|12
TGTGCCTGGAGTGGCGGGGGCGCGGGGGCTTTCTTT
CAWSGGGAGAFF
>TRBV5-4|TRBD2|TRBJ2-7|-|15
TGTGCCAGCAGCTTGCACGGGAGGGCCTCCTTCGAGCAGTACTTC
CASSLHGRASFEQYF
>TRBV4-1|-|TRBJ1-1|-|16
TGCGCCAGCAGCCAAGAGGGTCGGAAGGTGAACACTGAAGCTTTCTTT
CASSQEGRKVNTEAFF
>TRBV30|TRBD1|TRBJ1-2|few|12
TGTGCCTGGACGACAGGGGCGCCGGGCTACACCTTC
CAWTTGAPGYTF
>TRBV9|-|TRBJ1-6|-|16
TGTGCCAGCAGCCTAGGGGTGGCCCCCGTAGGTTCACCCCTCCACTTT
CASSLGVAPVGSPLHF
>TRBV18|-|TRBJ2-3|-|14
TGTGCCAGCTCACCGGGACTCAGCACAGATACGCAGTATTTT
CASSPGLSTDTQYF
>TRBV5-6|TRBD1|TRBJ2-5|-|15
TGTGCCAGCAGCTTCCCACGACAGGGCGGGGAGACCCAGTACTTC
CASSFPRQGGETQYF
>TRBV2|-|TRBJ1-5|-|11
TGTGCCAGCAGTGAACAGACGATAAAACATTTT
CASSEQTIKHF
>TRBV19|-|TRBJ1-1|-|13
TGTGCCAGTAGTATGATCAGGGACACTGAAGCTTTCTTT
CASSMIRDTEAFF
>TRBV7-9|-|TRBJ1-2|-|12
TGTGCCAGTTGGGACACTATATATGGCTACACCTTC
CASWDTIYGYTF
>TRBV27|TRBD1|TRBJ1-1|-|15
TGTGCCAGCCATACCGGGACAGCTGGGGACACTGAAGCTTTCTTT
CASHTGTAGDTEAFF
>TRBV19|-|TRBJ1-2|-|15
TGTGCCAGTAGAGCCGGGACGTATCCCTTTTATGGCTACACCTTC
CASRAGTYPFYGYTF
>TRBV28|-|TRBJ1-2|-|14
TGTGCCAGCAGTTTATCGGCGGGGGGCTATGGCTACACCTTC
CASSLSAGGYGYTF
>TRBV6-5|-|TRBJ1-1|-|15
TGTGCCAGCAGTTACTCGAGGTACAGCAACACTGAAGCTTTCTTT
CASSYSRYSNTEAFF
>TRBV5-1|TRBD1|TRBJ1-4|-|14
TGCGCCAGCAGCTTGGACAGGGGGAATGAAAAACTGTTTTTT
CASSLDRGNEKLFF
>TRBV7-2|TRBD1|TRBJ1-5|-|14
TGTGCCAGCAGCTTAGGAGGGGGCCCTCAGCCCCAGCATTTT
CASSLGGGPQPQHF
>TRBV7-9|-|TRBJ1-1|many|15
TGTGCCAGCAGCCTCCGAATGGGGGGCGTCACTGAAGCTTTCTTT
CASSLRMGGVTEAFF
>TRBV24-1|-|TRBJ2-7|-|15
TGTGCCACCAGTGATTTATTGCCAGGGTGCCACGAGCAGTACTTC
CATSDLLPGCHEQYF
>TRBV14|-|TRBJ1-2|few|14
TGTGCCAGCAGCCCCTTGACCCGAAACTATGGCTACACCTTC
CASSPLTRNYGYTF
>TRBV18|TRBD1|TRBJ2-5|-|13
TGTGCCAGCTCACCGAGACAGGGAGATACCCAGTACTTC
CASSPRQGDTQYF
>TRBV18|-|TRBJ2-7|-|17
TGTGCCAGCTCACCAAAAAATCAGACACCGAGCTCCTACGAGCAGTACTTC
CASSPKNQTPSSYEQYF
>TRBV2|-|TRBJ2-5|once|14
TGTGCCAGCAGTGAGGGGACACTACAAGAGACCCAGTACTTC
CASSEGTLQETQYF
>TRBV11-1|-|TRBJ2-3|-|13
TGTGCCAGCAGCTTGGACTCCACAGATACGCAGTATTTT
CASSLDSTDTQYF
>TRBV11-2|TRBD1|TRBJ1-4|-|16
TGTGCCAGCAGCTTAGTCGGACAGGCAACTAATGAAAAACTGTTTTTT
CASSLVGQATNEKLFF
>TRBV18|TRBD2|TRBJ2-5|few|17
TGTGCCAGCTCACCACTCCCCGGGACTAGCGGTACAGAGACCCAGTACTTC
CASSPLPGTSGTETQYF
>TRBV7-9|TRBD1|TRBJ2-7|-|15
TGTGCCAGCAGCTTCGGGACAGGGGTTTCGCGGGAGCAGTACTTC
CASSFGTGVSREQYF
>TRBV19|-|TRBJ1-5|-|17
TGTGCCAGTAGTATAGAAATTACTCTCGGTCAGTATCAGCCCCAGCATTTT
CASSIEITLGQYQPQHF
>TRBV15|-|TRBJ1-5|-|18
TGTGCCACCAGCAGATCCACGATGGGGGGCTTTAGCAATCAGCCCCAGCATTTT
CATSRSTMGGFSNQPQHF
>TRBV19|-|TRBJ1-1|-|15
TGTGCCAGTAGTATAGACTCCCGTAGAGGCACTGAAGCTTTCTTT
CASSIDSRRGTEAFF
>TRBV11-2|-|TRBJ1-2|-|16
TGTGCCAGCAGCTTAGATTTAAGGGACGGCTTTTATGGCTACACCTTC
CASSLDLRDGFYGYTF
>TRBV6-4|-|TRBJ2-7|-|18
TGTGCCAGCAGTGATTCCGGGGAAAACGGGCAGGGGACCTACGAGCAGTACTTC
CASSDSGENGQGTYEQYF
>TRBV11-3|-|TRBJ2-5|-|13
TGTGCCAGCAGCCCTTCGGGTTCAGAGACCCAGTACTTC
CASSPSGSETQYF
>TRBV9|-|TRBJ1-2|-|11
TGTGCCAGCAGAGGAGGTCTGGGCTACACCTTC
CASRGGLGYTF
>TRBV6-5|-|TRBJ2-4|-|12
TGTGCCAGCAGGGTTGGGAAAAACATTCAGTACTTC
CASRVGKNIQYF
>TRBV29-1|-|TRBJ1-1|-|12
TGCAGCGCCTTAGATCGATCCCTTGAAGCTTTCTTT
CSALDRSLEAFF
>TRBV2|-|TRBJ1-6|-|14
TGTGCCAGCAGTGATTACAGGTTAAATTCACCCCTCCACTTT
CASSDYRLNSPLHF
>TRBV3-1/TRBV3-2|TRBD1|TRBJ1-4|-|15
TGTGCCAGCAGCCAACACACAGGGGGGGATGAAAAACTGTTTTTT
CASSQHTGGDEKLFF
>TRBV2|TRBD2|TRBJ2-3|once|15
TGTGCCAGCAGGCCGACTAGCGGGGCCACAGATACGCAGTATTTT
CASRPTSGATDTQYF
>TRBV19|TRBD1|TRBJ2-7|-|15
TGTGCCAGTAGTATAGTCAGCGACAGGGGACACGAGCAGTACTTC
CASSIVSDRGHEQYF
>TRBV6-2/TRBV6-3|-|TRBJ1-2|few|15
TGTGCCAGCAGTTCGTACAGGGAGGACAACTATGGCTACACCTTC
CASSSYREDNYGYTF
>TRBV6-5|-|TRBJ1-1|-|13
TGTGCCAGCACCTCAGGGCGGAACACTGAAGCTTTCTTT
CASTSGRNTEAFF
>TRBV5-6|TRBD1|TRBJ1-4|once|16
TGTGCCAGCAGCCTGAACCCGGGACAGCCTAATGAAAAACTGTTTTTT
CASSLNPGQPNEKLFF
>TRBV7-2|-|TRBJ1-5|-|15
TGTGCCAGCAGCTTAGTAACGAGTAGCAATCAGCCCCAGCATTTT
CASSLVTSSNQPQHF
>TRBV2|TRBD1|TRBJ2-7|-|14
TGTGCCAGCAGTGGGGGACAGCGAGGATACGAGCAGTACTTC
CASSGGQRGYEQYF
>TRBV5-4|-|TRBJ1-1|-|14
TGTGCCAGCAGCTTACCAACAGGAGGCACTGAAGCTTTCTTT
CASSLPTGGTEAFF
>TRBV7-9|TRBD1|TRBJ1-2|-|14
TGTGCCAGCAGCTTAGGGGGACAGAACTATGGCTACACCTTC
CASSLGGQNYGYTF
>TRBV27|-|TRBJ2-2|-|13
TGTGCCAGCAGTTTCCTATCGGGCGGGGAGCTGTTTTTT
CASSFLSGGELFF
>TRBV19|TRBD2|TRBJ2-3|-|17
TGTGCCAGTAGTAACCCACGTGCTAGCGGGTCCACAGATACGCAGTATTTT
CASSNPRASGSTDTQYF
>TRBV11-2|TRBD2|TRBJ2-1|-|17
TGTGCCAGCAGCCGCCGACGGGGCGGGGGATATGGCAATGAGCAGTTCTTC
CASSRRRGGGYGNEQFF
>TRBV5-4|-|TRBJ2-7|-|15
TGTGCCAGCAGCCAGATGGGGGGCAAAACCTACGAGCAGTACTTC
CASSQMGGKTYEQYF